This T cell receptor beta chain derives from a study of spatial heterogeneity in lung cancer. TCRdb processed the 5' RACE reads anew with MiXCR; each CDR3 protein has one entry. The profile shows about 10,000 distinct CDR3 sequences, under 30% of them singletons. Trimming shortened V by 1 base and J by 8 bases, and 11 bases separated the two germline ends. This CDR3 contains 13 residues. CDR1 is SGHTA, CDR2 FQGNSA, per germline. Stated time point: blood at routine non-recurrence follow-up after resection. The chain couples TRBV7-2 to TRBJ1-2; no definite D call. The input for sequencing was PBMCs, taken at follow-up. The sequence came from a female donor with early-stage non-small cell lung cancer. CDR3 sequence reads: CASSLEGFYGYTF. CDR3 bases: TGTGCCAGCAGCTTAGAAGGGTTCTACGGCTACACCTTC.